This TCR beta chain was retrieved from a study of blood T cell repertoires in COVID-19. Overall study context: Both acute and convalescent COVID-19 samples were obtained from the United States, Italy and Spain.

Trimming stripped 2 bases from V and 0 bases from J, with 8 bases between. CDR3 size: 14 residues. Per the germline V gene, CDR1 is LNHNV and CDR2 is YYDKDF (reference sequence). Enrolled through a virtual design, the participants were between roughly 18 and 90 years of age and came from under 25 US areas. The assay was immunoSEQ multiplex PCR, and TCRdb's table has in-frame clones only and misses some. This sample has about 200,000 clones, with 70% to 90% found just once. The genes are TRBV15 and TRBJ2-7; D possibly corresponds to TRBD2 (6 bases). Sequencing was performed on PBMCs or T cells enriched from blood (not recorded which). The receptor was isolated from a woman between 25 and 40 years old who had been exposed to COVID-19. This chain's CDR3 is CATSRLGSSYEQYF. The DNA for the CDR3 is TGTGCCACCAGCAGACTCGGGAGCTCCTACGAGCAGTACTTC.